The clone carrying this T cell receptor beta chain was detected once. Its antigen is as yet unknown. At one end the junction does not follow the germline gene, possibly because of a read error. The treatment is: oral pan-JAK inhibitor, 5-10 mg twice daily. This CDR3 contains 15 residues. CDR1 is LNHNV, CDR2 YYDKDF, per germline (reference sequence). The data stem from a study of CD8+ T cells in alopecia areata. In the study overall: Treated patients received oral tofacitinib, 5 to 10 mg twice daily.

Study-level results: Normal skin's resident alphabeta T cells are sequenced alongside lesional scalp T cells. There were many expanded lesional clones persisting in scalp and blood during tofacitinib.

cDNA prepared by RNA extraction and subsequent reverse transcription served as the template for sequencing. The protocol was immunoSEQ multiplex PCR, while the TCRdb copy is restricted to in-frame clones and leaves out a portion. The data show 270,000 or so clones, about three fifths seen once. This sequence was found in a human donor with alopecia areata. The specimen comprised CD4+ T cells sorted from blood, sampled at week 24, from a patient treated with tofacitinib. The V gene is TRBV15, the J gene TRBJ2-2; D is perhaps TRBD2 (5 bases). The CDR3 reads CATSRDRVYTGELLF. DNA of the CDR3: TGTGCCACCAGCAGAGATAGGGTCTACACCGGGGAGCTGCTTTTT.